This T cell receptor beta chain was identified during a study of shared clonotypes between healthy human individuals. The V gene lost 6 bases and the J gene lost 4 bases, with 10 bases spanning the gap. Germline V gene lookup returns CDR1 MNHNY and CDR2 SVGAGI (reference sequence). The CDR3 extends over 13 amino acids. Data came from immunoSEQ multiplex PCR; TCRdb stores just in-frame clones and leaves some out. The profile covers 2,500,000 or so clones, with 93% appearing a single time and 0.35% to 0.45% taken by the ten largest. The sequence came from a young man in good health. Some clones in this sample may be carry-over from other donors' samples. Sample: naive CD4+ T cells from PBMCs. The subset here: CD45RA+ positively selected. V and J are TRBV6-6 and TRBJ1-5; D remains ambiguous. CDR3 residues: CASSQGFNQPQHF. The CDR3 nucleotides read TGTGCCAGCAGCCAAGGCTTTAATCAGCCCCAGCATTTT.